What follows are 9 T cell receptor beta chains derived from one specimen sequenced in a study of T-cell reconstitution after alpha-beta-depleted transplantation in children (dated by TCRdb to about 2016). To prepare the library, PCR was applied. The sequencer listed for this sample is Illumina HiSeq 2500. TCR libraries were prepared with molecular barcoding, using unique molecular identifiers to normalize TCRbeta repertoire quantification. TCRdb itself trimmed the public reads at Q25 with fastp, ran MiXCR and retained productive beta chains. Identical CDR3 protein sequences are pooled into one entry, listed with their most common genes and DNA. Recorded for this sample are 100,000 to 130,000 distinct CDR3 sequences; 5.5% to 6.5% of them occurred a single time. Approximately 25% of the sample goes to the ten largest clones. This sample's treatment or condition label indicates: allogeneic hematopoietic cell transplantation with graft depleted of TCRalphabeta T cells and CD19 B cells.

The material was PBMCs, mostly from graft donor cells, obtained 360 days after TCRalphabeta/CD19-depleted stem cell transplant. The source of these receptors is a male patient between 2 and 10 years old who had a stem cell transplant for acute lymphoblastic leukemia, so the T cells may come from the graft donor.

This clonotype was seen more than once but under ten times. The rearrangement links TRBV2 to TRBJ2-3; D remains unclear. The CDR3 spans 11 residues. Germline V gene data show CDR1 as SNHLY and CDR2 as FYNNEI. Trimming cost V 9 bases and J 2 bases, with 6 bases left between them. The CDR3 loop reads CASRFTDTQYF. For the CDR3, the DNA is TGTGCCAGTCGATTCACAGATACGCAGTATTTT. Drawing the rest from reference TRBV2 and TRBJ2-3, the complete variable domain is EPEVTQTPSHQVTQMGQEVILRCVPISNHLYFYWYRQILGQKVEFLVSFYNNEISEKSEIFDDQFSVERPDGSNFTLKIRSTKLEDSAMYFCASRFTDTQYFGPGTRLTVL.

In its sample, this clonotype was seen many times. At one end the junction does not follow the germline gene, possibly because of a read error. The V call is TRBV11-2, the J call TRBJ2-1; no firm D call. The CDR3 runs to 14 residues. Germline loops: CDR1 SGHAT, CDR2 FQNNGV. The CDR3 here is CASGFPGRANEQFF. For the CDR3, the DNA is TGTGCCAGCGGCTTCCCAGGTAGAGCGAATGAGCAGTTCTTC.

V and J are TRBV30 and TRBJ2-7; no firm D call. Trimming took 4 bases from V and 6 from J, leaving 7 bases between them. Germline V gene sequence: CDR1 GTSNPN, CDR2 SVGIG (reference sequence). The length of the CDR3 is 10 residues. CDR3 protein: CAWNPIEQYF. Here the CDR3 DNA reads TGTGCCTGGAACCCTATCGAGCAGTACTTC.

Only a few counts were recorded for this clonotype. The rearrangement uses TRBV11-1 and TRBJ2-7, with 7 bases aligning to TRBD1. The CDR3 contains 18 residues. Per germline, CDR1 SGHAT and CDR2 FQDESV (reference sequence). The V and J ends lost 3 bases and 2 bases, in that order; junction bases with no gene match: 16. This CDR3 is CASSFPGQPSPLPYEQYF. In DNA, the CDR3 is TGTGCCAGCAGCTTTCCGGGACAGCCCAGCCCCCTACCCTACGAGCAGTACTTC.

This clonotype was detected ten times or more. CDR3 DNA: TGTGCCAGCAGCTTAAGTGTAGCCTCCTACGAGCAGTACTTC. This translates into CASSLSVASYEQYF. The V call is TRBV7-2, the J call TRBJ2-7; no clear D. CDR3 length: 14 residues. The ends were cut back, 2 bases at V and 0 bases at J, with 8 bases in the middle. CDR1 SGHTA and CDR2 FQGNSA come from the germline V gene.

This clonotype was counted ten times or more. V is TRBV11-3 and J is TRBJ2-1; TRBD1 aligns across 8 bases. Germline trimming cut 2 bases from V and 2 bases from J; bases unmatched to any gene: 5. Germline values: CDR1 SGHNT, CDR2 YENEEA. CDR3 length: 16 residues. In DNA form, the CDR3 reads TGTGCCAGCAGCTTACGGACAGGGAACCCCTACAATGAGCAGTTCTTC. Protein product: CASSLRTGNPYNEQFF.

The gene calls are TRBV9 and TRBJ1-2, with D unclear. The CDR3 runs 13 residues. Trimming took 0 bases from V and 5 from J, leaving 8 bases between them. CDR1 is SGDLS and CDR2 is YYNGEE in the germline V gene. The CDR3 coding sequence is TGTGCCAGCAGCGTAGGAGGGATTTATGGCTACACCTTC. Its translation: CASSVGGIYGYTF.

This clonotype was detected ten times or more. The CDR3 loop reads CASSVGDRRNYGYTF. CDR3 bases: TGTGCCAGCAGCGTAGGGGACAGGCGAAACTATGGCTACACCTTC. The gene calls are TRBV9 and TRBJ1-2; 8 nucleotides agree with TRBD1. The CDR3 consists of 15 residues. Germline CDR1 is SGDLS and CDR2 is YYNGEE. V lost 0 bases to trimming and J lost 2 bases; unmatched junction nucleotides: 3.

This clonotype was counted at least ten times. The chain links TRBV6-2 or TRBV6-3 to TRBJ2-1; no reliable D call. Trimming cost V 5 bases and J 2 bases, with 7 bases left between them. This CDR3 is 13 amino acids long. The V gene's germline CDR1 is MNHEY and CDR2 SVGEGT. The chain's CDR3 is CASSPDAYNEQFF. The CDR3 DNA is TGTGCCAGCAGTCCCGACGCCTACAATGAGCAGTTCTTC.